The clone carrying this T cell receptor beta chain turned up a few times. At one of its ends the junction is not consistent with the germline gene, which may arise from a read error. This specimen belongs to a study of blood T cell repertoires in COVID-19. Germline V lookup: CDR1 SNHLY, CDR2 FYNNEI. The CDR3 is made up of 13 amino acids. Assay used: immunoSEQ multiplex PCR; TCRdb lists only in-frame clones, some missing. Of some 150,000 clones listed, approximately 80% are singletons. The sequence was collected from a man between 60 and 75 years old with active or convalescent COVID-19. Sequencing was performed on peripheral blood. The V gene is TRBV2, the J gene TRBJ2-3; D possibly corresponds to TRBD2 (5 bases). DNA for the CDR3: TGTGCCAGCAGCGAGGACTTCACAAATACGCAGTATTTT. Translated: CASSEDFTNTQYF.